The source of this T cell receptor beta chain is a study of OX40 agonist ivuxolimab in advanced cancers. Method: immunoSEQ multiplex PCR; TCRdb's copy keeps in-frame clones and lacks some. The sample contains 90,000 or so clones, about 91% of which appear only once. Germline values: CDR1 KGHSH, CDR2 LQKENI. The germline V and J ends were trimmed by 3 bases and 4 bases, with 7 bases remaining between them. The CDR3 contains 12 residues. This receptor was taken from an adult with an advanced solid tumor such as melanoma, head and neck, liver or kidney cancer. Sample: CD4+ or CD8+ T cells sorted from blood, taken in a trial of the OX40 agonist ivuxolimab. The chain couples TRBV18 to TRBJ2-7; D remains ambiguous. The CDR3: CASSPPGYEQYF. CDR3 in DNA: TGTGCCAGCTCACCTCCGGGTTACGAGCAGTACTTC.